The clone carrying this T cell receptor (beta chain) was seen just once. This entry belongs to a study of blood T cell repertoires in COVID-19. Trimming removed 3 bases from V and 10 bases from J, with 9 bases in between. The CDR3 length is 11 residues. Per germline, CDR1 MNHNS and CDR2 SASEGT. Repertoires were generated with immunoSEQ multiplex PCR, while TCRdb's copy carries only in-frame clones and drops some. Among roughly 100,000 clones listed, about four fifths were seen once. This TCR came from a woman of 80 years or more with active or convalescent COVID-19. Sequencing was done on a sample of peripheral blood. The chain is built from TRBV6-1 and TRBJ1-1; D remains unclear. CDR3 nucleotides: TGTGCCAGCAGTGATCGGGGTTTAGCTTTCTTT. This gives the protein CASSDRGLAFF.